This T cell receptor beta chain was recovered during a study of shared T cell receptors in the human thymus. Measured with immunoSEQ multiplex PCR; TCRdb has only the in-frame clones, and not every one. The data show 640,000 or so clones, around 87% seen once. The germline gives CDR1 SNHLY, CDR2 FYNNEI. The trim removed 7 bases at V and 6 bases at J, leaving 9 bases unmatched. This CDR3 is 14 amino acids long. The same data also went into a second study, on human thymus T cells. That source reports: Donors consisted of healthy Finnish infants (having corrective surgery for congenital heart defects). Corrective cardiac surgery supplied the resected thymus tissue. Related work found strong thymic repertoire overlap between unrelated individuals.

The chain couples TRBV2 to TRBJ1-2, with 9 bases identical to TRBD1. Sequenced material: thymocytes. The source is a boy in the first two years of life with a congenital heart defect. DNA of the CDR3: TGTGCCAGCACCCAACAGGGGGCGAGGAATGGCTACACCTTC. This encodes CASTQQGARNGYTF.